The 10 T cell receptor beta chains below come from one sample, sequenced in a study of molecular identifiers for immune sequencing clone quantification. TCRdb redid the calling of the PCR reads with MiXCR, one entry per CDR3 protein. The table has some 680,000 distinct CDR3 sequences, roughly 27% seen once. The sequencing input was naive CD8+ T cells from blood, with Jurkat cell RNA spiked in. Subset indicated: FACS-sorted CD8+CD4-CCR7+CD45RA+ naive T cells. Receptors were obtained from a human donor in good health. Some libraries in this study had Jurkat cell RNA spiked in.

This clonotype was picked up one time. The V call is TRBV27, the J call TRBJ2-3; possible D gene TRBD2, 6 bases. Germline assignment: CDR1 MNHEY and CDR2 SMNVEV (reference sequence). The CDR3 has 15 amino acids. Trimming took off 5 bases at V and 2 bases at J, with 14 bases between the two ends. CDR3 residues: CASSIPEGPTDTQYF. CDR3 sequence (DNA): TGTGCCAGCAGTATTCCGGAGGGCCCCACAGATACGCAGTATTTT.

This clonotype was observed many times. The chain uses TRBV30 and TRBJ1-2; D is possibly TRBD1 (5 bases). The CDR3 contains 13 residues. Germline assignment: CDR1 GTSNPN and CDR2 SVGIG (reference sequence). Between the trimmed V and J ends, which lost 0 bases and 6 bases, there was a span of 11 bases. The CDR3 DNA is TGTGCCTGGAGTGTACAGGAGGGTGATGGCTACACCTTC. Its translation is CAWSVQEGDGYTF. Full variable domain (rest looked up from reference TRBV30 and TRBJ1-2): SQTIHQWPATLVQPVGSPLSLECTVEGTSNPNLYWYRQAAGRGLQLLFYSVGIGQISSEVPQNLSASRPQDRQFILSSKKLLLSDSGFYLCAWSVQEGDGYTFGSGTRLTVV.

In its sample, this clonotype was seen many times. This chain uses TRBV28 with TRBJ2-1; no clear D. In germline, CDR1 is MDHEN, CDR2 SYDVKM. The ends were cut back, 3 bases at V and 4 bases at J, with 16 bases in the middle. The CDR3 is 16 amino acids. Here the CDR3 DNA reads TGTGCCAGCAGTTTCCCTCAGCCCCCTACTTACAATGAGCAGTTCTTC. Protein product: CASSFPQPPTYNEQFF.

This clonotype was detected many times. The chain links TRBV5-1 to TRBJ2-1; D gene uncertain. CDR1 SGHRS and CDR2 YFSETQ come from the germline V gene. V lost 5 bases, J lost 0 bases, and 12 bases lay in between. The length of the CDR3 is 15 residues. The CDR3 sequence: CASRPTLSSYNEQFF. The CDR3, as DNA: TGCGCCAGCAGACCGACCTTATCCTCCTACAATGAGCAGTTCTTC.

The genes are TRBV19 and TRBJ1-6; D uncertain. CDR3 size: 15 residues. Per germline, CDR1 LNHDA and CDR2 SQIVND (reference sequence). V was shortened by 3 bases and J by 9 bases, with 15 bases between the two germline ends. The chain's CDR3 is CASSMYNQVTSPLHF. As DNA, the CDR3 is TGTGCCAGTAGTATGTACAACCAGGTAACTTCACCCCTCCACTTT.

This clonotype was picked up a small number of times. The CDR3 protein is CASSKYEGSYEQYF. In DNA form, the CDR3 reads TGTGCCAGCAGCAAATATGAGGGGTCCTACGAGCAGTACTTC. The chain carries TRBV5-4 and TRBJ2-7, with D perhaps matching TRBD1 or TRBD2 (5 bases each). V was trimmed by 4 bases and J by 1 base, leaving 12 bases between them. The length of the CDR3 is 14 residues. Germline CDR1 SGHNT, CDR2 YYREEE (reference sequence).

Comments on this clonotype: This may arise from a read error, as a much more abundant clone is one base away. The J gene is TRBJ1-1, the V gene TRBV28, with D uncertain. The CDR3 runs to 14 residues. The V gene's germline CDR1 is MDHEN and CDR2 SYDVKM. The V end was cut by 7 bases, the J end by 1 base, with 13 bases between. CDR3 nucleotides: TGTGCCAGCACCGTTGTAGGGTCGAACACTGAAGCTTTCTTT. This encodes CASTVVGSNTEAFF.

As regards this clonotype: A single base separates this from a much larger clone, so it may be a read error. The chain joins TRBV20-1 to TRBJ1-1; no definite D call. The CDR3 is 14 residues long. The germline gives CDR1 DFQATT, CDR2 SNEGSKA (reference sequence). The CDR3 loop is CSVRDLNGNTEAFF. The CDR3 DNA is TGCAGTGTTAGAGATTTAAATGGGAACACTGAAGCTTTCTTT.

This clonotype has a count of ten or more. CDR3 in DNA: TGTGCCAGCAGCCCAATATCCCAAACAGATACGCAGTATTTT. Translation gives CASSPISQTDTQYF. The rearrangement links TRBV7-2 to TRBJ2-3; D is uncertain. The V end was cut by 5 bases, the J end by 3 bases, with 12 bases between. The CDR3 consists of 14 residues. Germline CDR1 and CDR2: SGHTA and FQGNSA.

Concerning this clonotype itself: With a much larger clone just one base away, this may be a read error. This sequence joins TRBV29-1 and TRBJ2-5, with a tentative D call TRBD1 (6 bases). Germline loops: CDR1 SQVTM, CDR2 ANQGSEA. This CDR3 comprises 14 residues. The CDR3 DNA is TGCAGCGTTGATAATTTACAGGGCCAAGAGGCCCAGTACTTC. Amino acid sequence: CSVDNLQGQEAQYF.